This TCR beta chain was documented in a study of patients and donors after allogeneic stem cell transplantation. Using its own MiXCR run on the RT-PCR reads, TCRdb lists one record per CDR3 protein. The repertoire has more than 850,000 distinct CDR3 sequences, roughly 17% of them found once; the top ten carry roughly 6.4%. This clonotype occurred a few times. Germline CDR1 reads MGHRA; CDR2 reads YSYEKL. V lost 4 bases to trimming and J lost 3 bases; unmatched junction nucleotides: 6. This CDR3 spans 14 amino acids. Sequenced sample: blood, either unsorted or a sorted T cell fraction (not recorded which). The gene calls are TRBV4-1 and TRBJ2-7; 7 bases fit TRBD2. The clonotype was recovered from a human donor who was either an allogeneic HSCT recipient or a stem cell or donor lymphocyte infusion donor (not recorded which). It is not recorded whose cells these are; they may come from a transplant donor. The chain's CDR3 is CASSLSREGYEQYF. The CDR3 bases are TGCGCCAGCAGCCTAAGCAGGGAGGGCTACGAGCAGTACTTC.